Sequencing of this TCR beta chain was carried out in a study of molecular identifiers for immune sequencing clone quantification. General observations from the study: Clonotypes surpassing 20 RNA copies contained over 99% of effector molecules, versus under 1% in naive cells.

Previously published methods and listed TCR primers were used for the bulk TCR libraries. TCRdb reanalysed the PCR reads using MiXCR and keeps one entry per CDR3 protein. The table records 60,000 to 70,000 distinct CDR3 sequences, 15% to 20% of them present only once. The CDR3 runs 13 residues. Trimming took off 9 bases at V and 2 bases at J, with 14 bases between the two ends. Germline CDR1 MNHEY, CDR2 SVGEGT. At least ten counts were recorded for this clonotype. Its specificity is not known. This chain joins TRBV6-2 or TRBV6-3 and TRBJ2-7; unclear D gene. What was sequenced was naive CD8+ T cells from blood, with Jurkat cell RNA spiked in. Sample subset: FACS-sorted CD8+CD4-CCR7+CD45RA+ naive T cells. This TCR came from a human donor in good health. Some libraries in this study had Jurkat cell RNA spiked in. CDR3 amino acids: CASLGSDAYEQYF. The CDR3 DNA reads as TGTGCCAGTCTGGGATCCGATGCCTACGAGCAGTACTTC.